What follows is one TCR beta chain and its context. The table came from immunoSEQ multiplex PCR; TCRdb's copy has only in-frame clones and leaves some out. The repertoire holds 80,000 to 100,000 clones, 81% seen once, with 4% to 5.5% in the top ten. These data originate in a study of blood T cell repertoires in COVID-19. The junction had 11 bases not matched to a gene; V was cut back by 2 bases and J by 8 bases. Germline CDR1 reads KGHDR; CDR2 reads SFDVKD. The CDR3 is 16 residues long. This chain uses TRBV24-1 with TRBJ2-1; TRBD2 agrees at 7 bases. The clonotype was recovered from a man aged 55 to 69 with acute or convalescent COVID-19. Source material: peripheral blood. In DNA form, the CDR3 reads TGTGCCACCAGTGATTCTAGCGGCCTCTCCCGGGATGAGCAGTTCTTC. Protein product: CATSDSSGLSRDEQFF.